One and the same sample provided the 27 T cell receptor beta chains below, sequenced in a study of CD8+ T cells in alopecia areata. The sequencing template was cDNA reverse transcribed from extracted RNA. Generated by immunoSEQ multiplex PCR, the TCRdb table keeps only in-frame clones and is missing some. The data hold 130,000 to 150,000 clones, with roughly 46% observed a single time. This specimen consisted of CD4+ T cells sorted from blood, obtained at week 0. The receptor set was obtained from a human donor with alopecia areata.

This sequence joins TRBV29-1 and TRBJ2-5; D is perhaps TRBD2 (6 bases). Germline loops: CDR1 SQVTM, CDR2 ANQGSEA. The CDR3 is 12 residues long. Trimming stripped 4 bases from V and 5 bases from J, with 11 bases between. The CDR3 bases are TGCAGCGTTGTTTCTGGAGGGGAGACCCAGTACTTC. This translates into CSVVSGGETQYF.

This chain's CDR3 is CASSPRGADNEQFF. The CDR3, as DNA: TGCGCCAGCAGCCCTCGGGGGGCAGATAATGAGCAGTTCTTC. V and J are TRBV5-1 and TRBJ2-1, with D possibly matching TRBD2 (7 bases). V was trimmed by 4 bases and J by 7 bases, leaving 15 bases between them. The CDR3 totals 14 residues. Looked up from germline, CDR1 is SGHRS and CDR2 is YFSETQ.

The chain links TRBV6-1 to TRBJ1-4; D gene ambiguous. In germline, CDR1 is MNHNS, CDR2 SASEGT. CDR3 length: 15 amino acids. The V end was cut by 7 bases, the J end by 0 bases, with 12 bases between. The CDR3 sequence: CASIKADATNEKLFF. In DNA, the CDR3 is TGTGCCAGCATCAAAGCAGACGCAACTAATGAAAAACTGTTTTTT.

The chain carries TRBV5-4 and TRBJ2-7; 7 bases map to TRBD1. The CDR3 totals 13 residues. Germline CDR1 is SGHNT and CDR2 is YYREEE (reference sequence). With V trimmed by 4 bases and J by 5 bases, 6 bases remained unmatched. The CDR3 protein is CASSRQGQHEQYF. CDR3 in DNA: TGTGCCAGCAGCCGACAGGGTCAGCACGAGCAGTACTTC.

This clone was seen more than once but under ten times. This chain links TRBV19 with TRBJ1-1; D remains ambiguous. The CDR3 length is 14 residues. V dropped 7 bases and J dropped 0 bases, with 12 bases sitting between them. Per the germline V gene, CDR1 is LNHDA and CDR2 is SQIVND (reference sequence). The DNA for the CDR3 is TGTGCCAGTATGAGACCGGGAGTGAACACTGAAGCTTTCTTT. It is translated as CASMRPGVNTEAFF.

Only a few counts were recorded for this clone. The chain carries TRBV4-1 and TRBJ2-3; 9 nucleotides match TRBD2. The J segment lost 4 bases and the V segment lost 5 bases, leaving 10 bases of the junction unmatched. The V gene's germline CDR1 is MGHRA and CDR2 YSYEKL. The CDR3 has 16 residues. DNA of the CDR3: TGCGCCAGCAGCTACCGGATAGCGGGAGTTCCAGATACGCAGTATTTT. Its protein is CASSYRIAGVPDTQYF.

As regards this clone: One end of the junction is discordant with germline, which a read error may explain. This chain joins TRBV29-1 and TRBJ1-1; 9 bases are shared with TRBD1. Germline CDR1 is SQVTM and CDR2 is ANQGSEA. This CDR3 has 12 residues. CDR3 DNA sequence: TGCAGCGTTGAGGGACAGGGCCTAACTTTAAGGTTT. Amino acid sequence: CSVEGQGLTLRF. Drawing the rest from reference TRBV29-1 and TRBJ1-1, the complete variable domain is SAVISQKPSRDICQRGTSLTIQCQVDSQVTMMFWYRQQPGQSLTLIATANQGSEATYESGFVIDKFPISRPNLTFSTLTVSNMSPEDSSIYLCSVEGQGLTLRFGQGTRLTVV.

The CDR3 region is CASSSWTANYGYTF. For the CDR3, the DNA is TGTGCCAGCAGCTCCTGGACAGCAAACTATGGCTACACCTTC. J is TRBJ1-2 and V is TRBV7-2, with TRBD1 as a possible D gene (6 bases). This CDR3 has 14 amino acids. Germline V gene lookup returns CDR1 SGHTA and CDR2 FQGNSA. V lost 4 bases and J 2 bases, leaving 11 bases between the germline ends.

V is TRBV7-2 and J is TRBJ2-1, with 9 positions matching TRBD2. Germline CDR1 is SGHTA and CDR2 is FQGNSA. The CDR3 has 18 residues. V shed 1 base and J 0 bases; nucleotides not matched to a gene: 7. CDR3 sequence: CASSLVLAGTPSYNEQFF. Here the CDR3 DNA reads TGTGCCAGCAGCTTAGTCCTAGCGGGAACTCCCTCCTACAATGAGCAGTTCTTC.

The CDR3 sequence is CASSLASGRSYEQYF. DNA for the CDR3: TGTGCCAGCAGCTTAGCGTCAGGGAGATCCTACGAGCAGTACTTC. The chain couples TRBV7-2 to TRBJ2-7; D tentatively reads TRBD1 or TRBD2 (5 bases each). The CDR3 extends over 15 amino acids. Trimming cost V 0 bases and J 1 base, with 10 bases left between them. CDR1 SGHTA and CDR2 FQGNSA come from the germline V gene.

V is TRBV29-1 and J is TRBJ1-3; D is unclear. The germline CDR1 and CDR2 sequences are SQVTM and ANQGSEA. V was shortened by 4 bases and J by 0 bases, with 10 bases between the two germline ends. CDR3 length equals 14 residues. The CDR3 is CSVGDWGSGNTIYF. The DNA for the CDR3 is TGCAGCGTTGGAGATTGGGGCTCTGGAAACACCATATATTTT. Combining the CDR3 with reference TRBV29-1 and TRBJ1-3 gives the whole variable domain SAVISQKPSRDICQRGTSLTIQCQVDSQVTMMFWYRQQPGQSLTLIATANQGSEATYESGFVIDKFPISRPNLTFSTLTVSNMSPEDSSIYLCSVGDWGSGNTIYFGEGSWLTVV.

The rearrangement links TRBV29-1 to TRBJ2-3, with a tentative D call TRBD2 (5 bases). Germline-derived CDR1 and CDR2 are SQVTM and ANQGSEA. The CDR3 consists of 15 residues. V was trimmed by 4 bases and J by 6 bases, leaving 20 bases between them. The CDR3 protein is CSVGLGGGRMDTQYF. The CDR3 DNA reads TGCAGCGTTGGGTTAGGAGGAGGCCGCATGGATACGCAGTATTTT.

This clone was counted only a few times. The chain recombines TRBV6-5 with TRBJ2-7; TRBD1 matches at 8 bases. Germline CDR1 MNHEY, CDR2 SVGAGI. J lost 4 bases, V lost 6 bases, and 11 bases had no gene match. The CDR3 has 15 amino acids. CDR3 nucleotide sequence: TGTGCCAGCAGGTACGGGACAGGAACTTTTTACGAGCAGTACTTC. Translated: CASRYGTGTFYEQYF.

This chain joins TRBV29-1 and TRBJ1-3, with 7 nucleotides matching TRBD1. The CDR3 contains 13 residues. After removal of 6 bases from V and 0 bases from J, the junction contained 2 bases not matched to a gene. Germline lookup yields CDR1 SQVTM and CDR2 ANQGSEA. The CDR3 reads CSVGQNSGNTIYF. The CDR3 nucleotides are TGCAGCGTGGGACAGAACTCTGGAAACACCATATATTTT.

The chain is built from TRBV2 and TRBJ2-5; 7 positions match TRBD1. CDR3 length equals 15 residues. Losses at the gene ends were 5 bases for V and 2 bases for J; bases not matched to a gene: 8. The germline CDR1 and CDR2 sequences are SNHLY and FYNNEI. CDR3 DNA sequence: TGTGCCAGCAGTTGGGGGACCAGGGGGCAAGAGACCCAGTACTTC. This sequence encodes CASSWGTRGQETQYF. Filled out from reference TRBV2 and TRBJ2-5, the complete variable domain reads EPEVTQTPSHQVTQMGQEVILRCVPISNHLYFYWYRQILGQKVEFLVSFYNNEISEKSEIFDDQFSVERPDGSNFTLKIRSTKLEDSAMYFCASSWGTRGQETQYFGPGTRLLVL.

The chain employs TRBV11-2 and TRBJ2-1, with TRBD2 identical over 9 bases. V shed 5 bases and J 9 bases; nucleotides not matched to a gene: 14. Germline V gene data show CDR1 as SGHAT and CDR2 as FQNNGV. This CDR3 comprises 16 residues. DNA of the CDR3: TGTGCCAGCAGCGGAGGCGGCGGGAGGGCCTTCGGTGAGCAGTTCTTC. Its translation is CASSGGGGRAFGEQFF.

About this clone: Other DNA variants within this sample encode the same CDR3. The chain employs TRBV18 and TRBJ2-7; a possible D gene is TRBD1 (6 bases). The CDR3 is 13 amino acids. Trimming took 1 base from V and 4 from J, leaving 8 bases between them. Germline V CDR1 and CDR2: KGHSH, LQKENI. CDR3 sequence: CASSPQGGYEQYF. The CDR3 bases are TGTGCCAGCTCACCACAAGGGGGTTACGAGCAGTACTTC. Full variable domain (missing parts from reference TRBV18 and TRBJ2-7): NAGVMQNPRHLVRRRGQEARLRCSPMKGHSHVYWYRQLPEEGLKFMVYLQKENIIDESGMPKERFSAEFPKEGPSILRIQQVVRGDSAAYFCASSPQGGYEQYFGPGTRLTVT.

V usage is TRBV19 and J usage is TRBJ2-5; the match to TRBD2 covers 8 bases. The CDR3 covers 11 residues. After removal of 8 bases from V and 5 bases from J, the junction contained 1 base not matched to a gene. Per the germline V gene, CDR1 is LNHDA and CDR2 is SQIVND (reference sequence). This chain's CDR3 is CASERGETQYF. Here the CDR3 DNA reads TGTGCCAGTGAGCGGGGGGAGACCCAGTACTTC. The complete variable domain, with remaining parts taken from reference TRBV19 and TRBJ2-5, reads DGGITQSPKYLFRKEGQNVTLSCEQNLNHDAMYWYRQDPGQGLRLIYYSQIVNDFQKGDIAEGYSVSREKKESFPLTVTSAQKNPTAFYLCASERGETQYFGPGTRLLVL.

This clone was found a few times. This chain connects TRBV30 to TRBJ1-1, with D tentatively TRBD1 (6 bases). The germline CDR1 and CDR2 sequences are GTSNPN and SVGIG (reference sequence). There are 13 residues in the CDR3. The ends were cut back, 3 bases at V and 1 base at J, with 9 bases in the middle. The CDR3 nucleotides read TGTGCCTGGAGGTGGGGGGCGAACACTGAAGCTTTCTTT. Residues: CAWRWGANTEAFF.

This clone was counted between two and nine times. The chain links TRBV30 to TRBJ1-1; D may be TRBD1 (5 bases). Germline CDR1 is GTSNPN and CDR2 is SVGIG (reference sequence). Trimming removed 5 bases at V and 0 bases at J, with 16 bases between. The CDR3 is made up of 15 amino acids. The CDR3 DNA reads as TGTGCCTGGGCTCGGGACCGACCTATGAACACTGAAGCTTTCTTT. Translating gives CAWARDRPMNTEAFF.

J is TRBJ1-1 and V is TRBV30; a weak D match, TRBD1 (6 bases). This CDR3 region has 13 residues. Trimming removed 1 base at V and 7 bases at J, with 13 bases between. The germline V gene has CDR1 GTSNPN and CDR2 SVGIG (reference sequence). The DNA for the CDR3 is TGTGCCTGGAGTGGCCGGGGGGCTGGTGAAGCTTTCTTT. It yields the protein CAWSGRGAGEAFF. Supplemented by reference TRBV30 and TRBJ1-1, the full variable domain reads SQTIHQWPATLVQPVGSPLSLECTVEGTSNPNLYWYRQAAGRGLQLLFYSVGIGQISSEVPQNLSASRPQDRQFILSSKKLLLSDSGFYLCAWSGRGAGEAFFGQGTRLTVV.

V is TRBV7-2 and J is TRBJ2-7, with TRBD1 matching 7 bases. This CDR3 has 13 residues. V was pared by 1 base and J by 3 bases, with 0 bases of the junction left unmatched. Germline CDR1 and CDR2: SGHTA and FQGNSA. CDR3 in DNA: TGTGCCAGCAGCTTAGGGGACAGCTACGAGCAGTACTTC. It translates to CASSLGDSYEQYF.

This chain links TRBV5-4 with TRBJ2-3; perhaps TRBD2 as D (5 bases). V lost 3 bases, J lost 5 bases, and 13 bases lay in between. Germline V gene lookup returns CDR1 SGHNT and CDR2 YYREEE (reference sequence). The CDR3 has 14 amino acids. The DNA of the CDR3 is TGTGCCAGCAGCTCCGACGCGGGCAGAGATACGCAGTATTTT. Protein: CASSSDAGRDTQYF.

This clone has a handful of counts. This sequence joins TRBV16 and TRBJ1-2; no clear D. V lost 3 bases and J lost 4, with 18 bases in between. The CDR3 has 16 residues. The germline gives CDR1 KGHSY, CDR2 FQNENV. DNA for the CDR3: TGTGCCAGCAGCCATCTGACCCTATCGGACCGCTATGGCTACACCTTC. This translates into CASSHLTLSDRYGYTF.

The chain uses TRBV5-1 and TRBJ2-5, with D possibly matching TRBD1 (5 bases). V was pared by 0 bases and J by 5 bases, with 11 bases between. Germline CDR1 is SGHRS and CDR2 is YFSETQ. There are 14 residues in the CDR3. In nucleotides, the CDR3 is TGCGCCAGCAGCTTGGATATGGGGCTGGAGACCCAGTACTTC. This gives the protein CASSLDMGLETQYF.

The rearrangement links TRBV6-6 to TRBJ1-5, with 7 bases lining up with TRBD1. The V gene's germline CDR1 is MNHNY and CDR2 SVGAGI (reference sequence). The V and J ends lost 2 bases and 9 bases, in that order; junction bases with no gene match: 10. This CDR3 is built from 15 residues. CDR3 in DNA: TGTGCCAGCAGTTACGGACAGGCCGCTTTGATGCCCCAGCATTTT. Translated: CASSYGQAALMPQHF.

This clone was found a few times. V is TRBV30 and J is TRBJ2-7, with 13 bases fitting TRBD2. This CDR3 contains 16 residues. V lost 2 bases, J lost 4 bases, and 8 bases stayed unmatched. Germline CDR1 reads GTSNPN; CDR2 reads SVGIG (reference sequence). In DNA form, the CDR3 reads TGTGCCTGGAGTAGCTTTGGACTAGCGGGAGTTTACGAGCAGTACTTC. Translated, it gives CAWSSFGLAGVYEQYF.